The clone carrying this TCR beta chain was observed a few times. Its antigen is undetermined. The sample originates from a study of T cells in Graves' hyperthyroidism and ophthalmopathy. Study-level results: Appearing also in blood were most of the thyroid clonotypes expanded above 0.001.

Researchers amplified the TCR beta CDR3 regions from RNA transcripts. Initially, a first-round RT-PCR of the TCR CDR3 employed the HTBI primer set. TCRdb re-called the multiplex PCR reads with MiXCR, one entry per CDR3 protein. The top ten hold less than 35% of the sample, which has approximately 400,000 distinct CDR3 sequences, 15% seen once. Sequenced input: blood. The clonotype originates from a woman younger than 45 with Graves' hyperthyroidism.

DNA for the CDR3: TGCAGTGCTAGGACTAGCGGGAGTCACAATGAGCAGTTCTTC. Protein: CSARTSGSHNEQFF. The gene calls are TRBV20-1 and TRBJ2-1, with TRBD2 matching 12 bases. The V gene's germline CDR1 is DFQATT and CDR2 SNEGSKA (reference sequence). The CDR3 contains 14 residues. Trimming removed 3 bases from V and 5 bases from J; junction bases left unmatched: 2.